This entry lists 22 T cell receptor beta chains sequenced from one sample in a study of identical twins. One entry per CDR3 protein results from TCRdb running MiXCR on the 5' RACE reads. The sample holds 250,000 to 300,000 distinct CDR3 sequences, more than 8% seen once. These data were likewise used in another study, on yellow fever vaccine responses in identical twins.

Source material: CD8+ T cells sorted from blood. The receptors originated from a woman aged 18-30 years in good health.

This clonotype was detected a few times. The chain combines TRBV9 with TRBJ2-1, with D hard to call. V dropped 4 bases and J dropped 2 bases, with 16 bases sitting between them. This CDR3 has 16 amino acids. Per the germline V gene, CDR1 is SGDLS and CDR2 is YYNGEE. CDR3 sequence (DNA): TGTGCCAGCAGCCCAGACCTTTCCCCCCCCTACAATGAGCAGTTCTTC. Translation gives CASSPDLSPPYNEQFF.

This clonotype showed up just a few times. This rearrangement joins TRBV5-1 to TRBJ2-5, with 12 bases that match TRBD2. Trimming cost V 1 base and J 5 bases; bases outside gene matches: 15. The CDR3 is made up of 19 amino acids. Germline lookup yields CDR1 SGHRS and CDR2 YFSETQ. In nucleotides, the CDR3 is TGCGCCAGCAGCTTGATAGGACTAGCGGGGAGCCCCTATAAGGAGACCCAGTACTTC. Amino acid sequence: CASSLIGLAGSPYKETQYF.

At least ten counts were recorded for this clonotype. The V gene is TRBV5-6, the J gene TRBJ2-7; no clear D gene. V gave up 0 bases and J gave up 4 bases, with 8 bases separating them. From germline, CDR1 is SGHDT and CDR2 YYEEEE. This CDR3 has 13 amino acids. The CDR3 DNA is TGTGCCAGCAGCTTGGTTCAGAAGTACGAGCAGTACTTC. Protein product: CASSLVQKYEQYF.

This clonotype came up a few times. This sequence joins TRBV29-1 and TRBJ2-6; TRBD1 matches at 7 bases. Trimming removed 4 bases from V and 4 bases from J; junction bases left unmatched: 16. The germline V gene encodes CDR1 SQVTM and CDR2 ANQGSEA. The CDR3 is 18 amino acids. CDR3 loop: CSVGQGTVPVGGANVLTF. CDR3 bases: TGCAGCGTTGGCCAGGGGACAGTCCCCGTAGGCGGGGCCAACGTCCTGACTTTC.

This clonotype showed up many times. V usage is TRBV3-1 and J usage is TRBJ2-7, with D uncertain. Germline V gene data show CDR1 as LGHDT and CDR2 as YNNKEL (reference sequence). The ends were cut back, 3 bases at V and 0 bases at J, with 12 bases in the middle. The CDR3 runs 15 residues. Written as DNA, the CDR3 is TGTGCCAGCAGCCACGGCAGGATGATCTCCTACGAGCAGTACTTC. Protein sequence: CASSHGRMISYEQYF.

This rearrangement joins TRBV6-6 to TRBJ2-2; D gene ambiguous. Trimming shortened V by 6 bases and J by 3 bases, and 5 bases separated the two germline ends. This CDR3 has 12 residues. CDR1 MNHNY and CDR2 SVGAGI come from the germline V gene (reference sequence). The CDR3 here is CASREYTGELFF. As DNA, the CDR3 is TGTGCCAGCAGGGAGTACACCGGGGAGCTGTTTTTT.

The gene calls are TRBV7-2 and TRBJ2-3; 7 bases are a match to TRBD1. Germline trimming cut 5 bases from V and 4 bases from J; bases unmatched to any gene: 9. Germline lookup yields CDR1 SGHTA and CDR2 FQGNSA. This CDR3 has 15 amino acids. The CDR3 protein is CASSTWDSLADTQYF. DNA of the CDR3: TGTGCCAGCAGCACTTGGGACAGCCTGGCAGATACGCAGTATTTT.

V gene TRBV3-2 combines with J gene TRBJ2-5; no DNA check was done on the table's D call, TRBD2. TRBV3-2 is a documented pseudogene. CDR3 size: 18 residues. In DNA form, the CDR3 reads TGTACCATCTGTTTTGGGCCCTCGGCACTCATTTCAAGGGAGACCCAGTACTTC. It yields the protein CTICFGPSALISRETQYF.

This clonotype was counted at least ten times. The J gene is TRBJ2-7, the V gene TRBV25-1, with TRBD2 as a possible D gene (6 bases). The CDR3 loop spans 15 amino acids. The V and J ends lost 3 bases and 3 bases respectively, with 15 bases between them. Germline V gene data show CDR1 as MGHDK and CDR2 as SYGVNS. The CDR3 is CASSEYDRGSYEQYF. The DNA for the CDR3 is TGTGCCAGCAGTGAGTACGACCGGGGGAGCTACGAGCAGTACTTC.

This clonotype was observed a few times. The rearrangement uses TRBV4-2 and TRBJ2-5, with D perhaps matching TRBD2 (5 bases). CDR1 is LGHNA and CDR2 is YNFKEQ in the germline V gene. Trimming removed 2 bases at V and 1 base at J, with 17 bases between. The CDR3 sequence is 17 residues long. Here the CDR3 reads CASSQPDGRLAQETQYF. DNA of the CDR3: TGTGCCAGCAGCCAACCCGACGGTCGGCTAGCCCAAGAGACCCAGTACTTC.

In this sample, this clonotype turned up a few times. J is TRBJ2-2 and V is TRBV30; D unresolved. The CDR3 extends over 12 amino acids. V was trimmed by 5 bases and J by 6 bases, leaving 10 bases between them. Germline CDR1 reads GTSNPN; CDR2 reads SVGIG (reference sequence). This chain's CDR3 is CAWGMAAGELFF. In nucleotides, the CDR3 is TGTGCCTGGGGCATGGCGGCCGGGGAGCTGTTTTTT.

The V gene is TRBV30, the J gene TRBJ2-1, with TRBD2 matching over 8 bases. Germline V gene data show CDR1 as GTSNPN and CDR2 as SVGIG (reference sequence). Trimming took 0 bases from V and 8 from J; bases not matched to a gene: 6. This CDR3 has 14 amino acids. The CDR3 coding sequence is TGTGCCTGGAGTGTATATAGCGGGGCGGATGAGCAGTTCTTC. Translation gives CAWSVYSGADEQFF.

This clonotype turned up a few times. J is TRBJ2-7 and V is TRBV29-1; 7 bases line up with TRBD2. The germline V gene has CDR1 SQVTM and CDR2 ANQGSEA. The ends lost 0 bases at V and 2 bases at J; junction bases unmatched: 16. CDR3 size: 18 residues. The CDR3 coding sequence is TGCAGCGTTGAAGATCGGTCTAGCGGAAGAGGAATGGCCTACGAGCAGTACTTC. Translated, it gives CSVEDRSSGRGMAYEQYF.

This clonotype was seen repeatedly, ten times or more. This rearrangement joins TRBV29-1 to TRBJ1-1; 9 nucleotides align to TRBD1. The CDR3 totals 18 residues. The germline V gene has CDR1 SQVTM and CDR2 ANQGSEA. The junction had 17 bases not matched to a gene; V was cut back by 6 bases and J by 0 bases. Here the CDR3 reads CSVSGTGTAGTLNTEAFF. Here the CDR3 DNA reads TGCAGCGTCTCCGGGACAGGGACCGCCGGCACTTTGAACACTGAAGCTTTCTTT.

The J gene is TRBJ2-1, the V gene TRBV2; TRBD2 is a possible D gene (6 bases). The CDR3 runs 10 residues. V shed 10 bases and J shed 12 bases, with 13 bases lying between them. Per the germline V gene, CDR1 is SNHLY and CDR2 is FYNNEI. The CDR3 loop reads CATRGNRQFF. The CDR3 DNA reads TGTGCCACCCGGGGGAATCGGCAGTTCTTC.

Concerning this clonotype itself: At one of its ends the junction is not consistent with the germline gene, which may arise from a read error. The chain combines TRBV4-1 with TRBJ2-7; tentatively, D is TRBD2 (7 bases). The CDR3 is made up of 19 amino acids. From germline, CDR1 is MGHRA and CDR2 YSYEKL. DNA for the CDR3: TGCGCCAGCAGCCAAGTGCTTTATGGGGACAAGCGGGGCTCCCACGAGCAGTACTTC. As protein: CASSQVLYGDKRGSHEQYF.

This clonotype was observed a few times. The rearrangement links TRBV20-1 to TRBJ2-2; D call uncertain. CDR1 DFQATT and CDR2 SNEGSKA come from the germline V gene (reference sequence). The CDR3 loop spans 14 amino acids. Trimming removed 5 bases from V and 2 bases from J, with 12 bases in between. The CDR3 region is CSAFLAKNTGELFF. The CDR3 DNA follows: TGCAGTGCTTTTCTGGCTAAAAACACCGGGGAGCTGTTTTTT.

This clonotype came up a few times. V is TRBV4-3 and J is TRBJ2-7, with 11 bases that match TRBD2. Trimming at V came to 0 bases and at J to 7 bases, leaving 5 bases not matched to a gene. The CDR3 has 15 amino acids. Germline assignment: CDR1 LGHNA and CDR2 YSLEER. In DNA form, the CDR3 reads TGCGCCAGCAGCCAAGAAGTAGCGGGAGGGTATGAGCAGTACTTC. Its translation: CASSQEVAGGYEQYF.

The rearrangement joins TRBV12-5 to TRBJ2-2; TRBD1 or TRBD2 may be the D gene (6 bases each). This CDR3 is 15 amino acids long. Trimming cost V 7 bases and J 6 bases, with 18 bases left between them. Germline values: CDR1 LGHNT, CDR2 FRNRAP. As DNA, the CDR3 is TGTGCTAGTGCCCCCCCAGGGGCGGGGTCCGGGGAGCTGTTTTTT. Protein sequence: CASAPPGAGSGELFF. The whole variable domain, remainder taken from reference TRBV12-5 and TRBJ2-2, is DARVTQTPRHKVTEMGQEVTMRCQPILGHNTVFWYRQTMMQGLELLAYFRNRAPLDDSGMPKDRFSAEMPDATLATLKIQPSEPRDSAVYFCASAPPGAGSGELFFGEGSRLTVL.

This clonotype has only a few counts. CDR3 sequence: CASSQDRSSSYEQYF. In DNA, the CDR3 is TGCGCCAGCAGCCAAGATAGGAGCTCTTCCTACGAGCAGTACTTC. This chain links TRBV4-1 with TRBJ2-7; no firm D call. Trimming took off 0 bases at V and 1 base at J, with 10 bases between the two ends. CDR1 MGHRA and CDR2 YSYEKL come from the germline V gene. There are 15 residues in the CDR3.

This chain links TRBV18 with TRBJ2-7; D remains ambiguous. The CDR3 totals 13 residues. V was clipped by 2 bases and J by 2 bases, with 7 bases between them. Germline CDR1 reads KGHSH; CDR2 reads LQKENI. The DNA of the CDR3 is TGTGCCAGCTCACCAGCGGAAACCTACGAGCAGTACTTC. It encodes CASSPAETYEQYF.

This chain connects TRBV7-8 to TRBJ2-7; D is perhaps TRBD2 (5 bases). Germline CDR1 SGHVS, CDR2 FQNEAQ. V was pared by 5 bases and J by 7 bases, with 12 bases between. This CDR3 has 12 residues. As DNA, the CDR3 is TGTGCCAGCAGCCCCGAAGGAGGTGAGCAGTACTTC. It codes for CASSPEGGEQYF.